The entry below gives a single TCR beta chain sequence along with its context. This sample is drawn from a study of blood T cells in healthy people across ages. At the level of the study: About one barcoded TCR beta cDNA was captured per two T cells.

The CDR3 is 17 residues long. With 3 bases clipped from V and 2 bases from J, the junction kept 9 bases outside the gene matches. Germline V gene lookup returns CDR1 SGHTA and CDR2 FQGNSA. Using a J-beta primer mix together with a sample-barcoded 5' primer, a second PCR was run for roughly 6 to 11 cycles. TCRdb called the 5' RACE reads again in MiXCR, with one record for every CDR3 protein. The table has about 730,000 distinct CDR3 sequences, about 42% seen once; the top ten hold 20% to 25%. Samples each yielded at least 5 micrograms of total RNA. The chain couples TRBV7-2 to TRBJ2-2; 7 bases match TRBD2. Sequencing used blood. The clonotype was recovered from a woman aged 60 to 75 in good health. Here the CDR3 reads CASSLSPGRGNTGELFF. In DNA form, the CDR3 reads TGTGCCAGCAGCTTGTCGCCGGGGAGGGGTAACACCGGGGAGCTGTTTTTT.